These 10 T cell receptor beta chains were all obtained from the same sample, sequenced in a study of vaccination and CD4 T cells after COVID-19. Their specific antigens are unknown. The Oncomine TCR Beta short-read assay sequenced DNA from cultured CD4+ T cells. Via MiXCR, TCRdb re-called the PCR reads, giving one row per CDR3 protein. The sample carries about 15,000 distinct CDR3 sequences, under 75% recorded once. Treatment noted: roughly 11-day PBMC culture with coronavirus spike peptide pools or control peptides (ViraFEST assay). The sequenced material came from CD4+ T cells from blood, cultured in vitro. These receptor sequences come from a human donor who had recovered from COVID-19.

V gene TRBV20-1 combines with J gene TRBJ1-1; D remains unclear. The V gene lost 5 bases and the J gene lost 1 base, with 11 bases spanning the gap. CDR1 is DFQATT and CDR2 is SNEGSKA in the germline V gene (reference sequence). CDR3 length: 13 amino acids. This CDR3 reads CSASDEGNTEAFF. CDR3 DNA sequence: TGCAGTGCTTCGGATGAGGGGAACACTGAAGCTTTCTTT.

V and J are TRBV20-1 and TRBJ2-3; 12 bases fit TRBD2. V gave up 6 bases and J gave up 6 bases; unmatched junction bases: 7. CDR3 length: 14 amino acids. Germline V gene sequence: CDR1 DFQATT, CDR2 SNEGSKA (reference sequence). CDR3 bases: TGCAGTGCGACCGAGGGACTAGCGGGCGATACGCAGTATTTT. Translating gives CSATEGLAGDTQYF.

Only one count was recorded for this clonotype. The genes are TRBV7-9 and TRBJ2-3; 10 bases are shared with TRBD2. The junction had 8 bases not matched to a gene; V was cut back by 5 bases and J by 6 bases. The CDR3 sequence is 15 residues long. Germline V gene sequence: CDR1 SEHNR, CDR2 FQNEAQ (reference sequence). The CDR3 DNA reads TGTGCCAGCAGCACCAGCGGGGGGGGCAGTGATACGCAGTATTTT. The encoded protein is CASSTSGGGSDTQYF. Based on the CDR3 plus reference TRBV7-9 and TRBJ2-3, the full variable domain is DTGVSQNPRHKITKRGQNVTFRCDPISEHNRLYWYRQTLGQGPEFLTYFQNEAQLEKSRLLSDRFSAERPKGSFSTLEIQRTEQGDSAMYLCASSTSGGGSDTQYFGPGTRLTVL.

This clonotype was seen a handful of times. The rearrangement joins TRBV21-1 to TRBJ2-3. TRBV21-1 is marked as a pseudogene. The CDR3 is 15 residues long. CDR3 region: CASSHLLAERDTQYF. CDR3 DNA sequence: TGTGCCAGCAGCCACCTTTTGGCTGAAAGAGATACGCAGTATTTT.

This chain connects TRBV2 to TRBJ1-4; TRBD1 is a possible D gene (5 bases). The length of the CDR3 is 15 residues. The germline V and J ends were trimmed by 10 bases and 0 bases, with 15 bases remaining between them. Germline lookup yields CDR1 SNHLY and CDR2 FYNNEI. The CDR3 DNA follows: TGTGCCAATCGACCGGGGGAGGCAACTAATGAAAAACTGTTTTTT. The encoded protein is CANRPGEATNEKLFF.

J is TRBJ2-7 and V is TRBV7-2; a possible D gene is TRBD1 (6 bases). This CDR3 contains 14 residues. In germline, CDR1 is SGHTA, CDR2 FQGNSA. V lost 3 bases, J lost 3 bases, and 12 bases lay in between. The CDR3 protein is CASSLKGVHYEQYF. The CDR3 DNA sequence: TGTGCCAGCAGCTTGAAGGGGGTTCACTACGAGCAGTACTTC.

This clonotype was counted between two and nine times. J is TRBJ1-3 and V is TRBV6-1, with D perhaps matching TRBD1 (5 bases). Trimming shortened V by 10 bases and J by 2 bases, and 15 bases separated the two germline ends. Germline V CDR1 and CDR2: MNHNS, SASEGT. The CDR3 runs to 14 residues. In nucleotides, the CDR3 is TGTGCCACCCAGACAGTTCGTACTGGAAACACCATATATTTT. Amino acid sequence: CATQTVRTGNTIYF.

This chain links TRBV20-1 with TRBJ1-5; D unresolved. V was trimmed by 4 bases and J by 3 bases, leaving 13 bases between them. The V gene's germline CDR1 is DFQATT and CDR2 SNEGSKA (reference sequence). The CDR3 consists of 14 residues. For the CDR3, the DNA is TGCAGTGCTAAGGATTCTGTGGACAATCAGCCCCAGCATTTT. Protein sequence: CSAKDSVDNQPQHF.

The chain joins TRBV7-2 to TRBJ1-2; D ambiguous. In germline, CDR1 is SGHTA, CDR2 FQGNSA. V was pared by 1 base and J by 2 bases, with 11 bases between. The CDR3 runs to 15 residues. CDR3 amino acids: CASSLGGVRNYGYTF. In DNA form, the CDR3 reads TGTGCCAGCAGCTTAGGAGGCGTCAGGAACTATGGCTACACCTTC.

Worth noting for this clonotype: The junction differs from germline at one of its ends, possibly a read error. The rearrangement uses TRBV20-1 and TRBJ1-1, with D perhaps TRBD1 (5 bases). Looked up from germline, CDR1 is DFQATT and CDR2 is SNEGSKA (reference sequence). This CDR3 comprises 12 residues. CDR3 protein: CSGREGNAEAFF. The CDR3 region has the DNA TGCAGTGGCCGGGAGGGGAACGCTGAAGCTTTCTTT.